Described below is a single T cell receptor beta chain sequence and its context. This CDR3 spans 14 amino acids. Per the germline V gene, CDR1 is MNHEY and CDR2 is SMNVEV (reference sequence). The V segment lost 2 bases and the J segment 7 bases; nucleotides outside the gene matches: 4. The data originate from a study of blood T cell repertoires in COVID-19. Clones were read by immunoSEQ multiplex PCR, and TCRdb kept only the in-frame ones, dropping some. The data contain around 300,000 clones, roughly 85% of them seen just once; the ten biggest clones take up over 9%. The receptor comes from a woman in her forties or fifties who had recovered from COVID-19. The sequenced sample consisted of peripheral blood. The V and J genes are TRBV27 and TRBJ1-5, with TRBD1 matching over 8 bases. CDR3 sequence (DNA): TGTGCCAGCAGTTTAGGGACAGGAGGGCAGCCCCAGCATTTT. Translating gives CASSLGTGGQPQHF.